The 27 T cell receptor beta chains below come from one sample, sequenced in a study of beta chain features in type 1 diabetes. Study outcomes and limitations: Within each of all four CD4+ subsets, Type 1 diabetes patients had TCRB CDR3s that were moderately but significantly shorter.

These receptors are not linked to any known antigen. Reverse transcription of all isolated RNA meant that expressed TCRB transcripts were sequenced. The assay was immunoSEQ multiplex PCR, and TCRdb's table has in-frame clones only and misses some. The sample includes hundreds of thousands of clones, about an eighth seen only once; the top ten take about 0.02%. The sample comprised naive CD4+ T cells from blood. The source is a man between 18 and 29 years old with type 1 diabetes.

This clone has just a few counts. The chain uses TRBV4-1 and TRBJ2-1; D call uncertain. Deletions cut 3 bases from V and 7 bases from J, with 7 bases between. CDR3 length equals 12 residues. Germline V CDR1 and CDR2: MGHRA, YSYEKL. The CDR3 is CASSQIINEQFF. In nucleotides, the CDR3 is TGCGCCAGCAGCCAGATAATAAATGAGCAGTTCTTC.

The chain couples TRBV28 to TRBJ2-7, with a possible D match to TRBD1 (6 bases). Germline assignment: CDR1 MDHEN and CDR2 SYDVKM. The V gene lost 6 bases and the J gene lost 4 bases, with 13 bases spanning the gap. The CDR3 runs 13 residues. The CDR3 reads CASSGGTLYEQYF. The CDR3 bases are TGTGCCAGCAGCGGTGGGACACTATACGAGCAGTACTTC.

For the CDR3, the DNA is TGTGCCAGCAACCTCCCGCAGACCCAGTACTTC. Protein sequence: CASNLPQTQYF. The genes are TRBV6-1 and TRBJ2-5; D not resolved. The germline CDR1 and CDR2 sequences are MNHNS and SASEGT. Trimming removed 7 bases at V and 6 bases at J, with 9 bases between. The CDR3 totals 11 residues.

This clone has a handful of counts. J is TRBJ2-7 and V is TRBV7-2; D gene unclear. Trimming took off 6 bases at V and 3 bases at J, with 9 bases between the two ends. Per the germline V gene, CDR1 is SGHTA and CDR2 is FQGNSA. This CDR3 has 12 residues. The CDR3 DNA follows: TGTGCCAGCAGTATCCTGCTCTACGAGCAGTACTTC. Translating gives CASSILLYEQYF.

This clone was seen only a few times. The rearrangement uses TRBV28 and TRBJ2-5; 13 nucleotides line up with TRBD2. The CDR3 length is 18 residues. Germline assignment: CDR1 MDHEN and CDR2 SYDVKM. V gave up 5 bases and J gave up 0 bases; unmatched junction bases: 9. In DNA, the CDR3 is TGTGCCAGCAGTCCCTTGGGACTAGCGGGGCCGTACCAAGAGACCCAGTACTTC. It specifies CASSPLGLAGPYQETQYF.

The table lists this clone with a few counts. V is TRBV14 and J is TRBJ1-4; the D gene is possibly TRBD1 (6 bases). The CDR3 sequence is 14 residues long. In germline, CDR1 is SGHDN, CDR2 FVKESK. V lost 1 base, J lost 10 bases, and 13 bases lay in between. Here the CDR3 reads CASSQVTGSGKLFF. CDR3 coding DNA: TGTGCCAGCAGCCAAGTTACAGGGTCAGGAAAACTGTTTTTT.

This clone has just a few counts. The rearrangement joins TRBV7-8 to TRBJ2-2, with a tentative D call TRBD2 (6 bases). The V and J ends lost 3 bases and 6 bases respectively, with 17 bases between them. The CDR3 covers 16 residues. The germline V gene has CDR1 SGHVS and CDR2 FQNEAQ. The CDR3 coding sequence is TGTGCCAGCAGCTTGACTACGGGGGTAGGCTCCGGGGAGCTGTTTTTT. Protein: CASSLTTGVGSGELFF.

This clone has a handful of counts. The chain carries TRBV7-9 and TRBJ1-2; D gene unclear. The CDR3 is 13 residues long. The germline gives CDR1 SEHNR, CDR2 FQNEAQ (reference sequence). V was cut by 3 bases and J by 7 bases, with 12 bases left in between. CDR3 residues: CASSFSHGSGYTF. The CDR3 DNA sequence: TGTGCCAGCAGCTTCTCGCACGGAAGTGGCTACACCTTC.

This chain connects TRBV30 to TRBJ1-5; tentative D call: TRBD1 (6 bases). Trimming shortened V by 2 bases and J by 5 bases, and 10 bases separated the two germline ends. The V gene's germline CDR1 is GTSNPN and CDR2 SVGIG (reference sequence). The CDR3 extends over 13 amino acids. The CDR3 bases are TGTGCCTGGAGTTCAGGGGCCGATCAGCCCCAGCATTTT. This gives the protein CAWSSGADQPQHF. The full variable domain, rest sourced from reference TRBV30 and TRBJ1-5, is SQTIHQWPATLVQPVGSPLSLECTVEGTSNPNLYWYRQAAGRGLQLLFYSVGIGQISSEVPQNLSASRPQDRQFILSSKKLLLSDSGFYLCAWSSGADQPQHFGDGTRLSIL.

The chain combines TRBV28 with TRBJ2-3; D might be TRBD1 (5 bases). Per germline, CDR1 MDHEN and CDR2 SYDVKM. V shed 5 bases and J shed 6 bases, with 12 bases lying between them. This CDR3 has 13 amino acids. The CDR3 bases are TGTGCCAGCAGTCGCCAGGGATCGGATACGCAGTATTTT. This gives the protein CASSRQGSDTQYF.

The chain links TRBV19 to TRBJ2-3; 9 nucleotides match TRBD1. CDR1 and CDR2 from the germline V gene are LNHDA and SQIVND (reference sequence). Trimming at V came to 3 bases and at J to 5 bases, leaving 3 bases not matched to a gene. The CDR3 has 14 residues. CDR3 nucleotides: TGTGCCAGTAGTATCCGACAGGGGGAAGATACGCAGTATTTT. Amino acid sequence: CASSIRQGEDTQYF.

CDR3 in amino acids: CASSPGAKNIQYF. CDR3 DNA sequence: TGTGCCAGCAGCCCGGGCGCCAAAAACATTCAGTACTTC. The rearrangement joins TRBV7-2 to TRBJ2-4; D is unclear. CDR1 and CDR2 (germline): SGHTA, FQGNSA. Trimming took off 5 bases at V and 1 base at J, with 6 bases between the two ends. CDR3 length: 13 amino acids. The full variable domain, in which reference TRBV7-2 and TRBJ2-4 provide the parts outside the CDR3, is GAGVSQSPSNKVTEKGKDVELRCDPISGHTALYWYRQSLGQGLEFLIYFQGNSAPDKSGLPSDRFSAERTGGSVSTLTIQRTQQEDSAVYLCASSPGAKNIQYFGAGTRLSVL.

This clone showed up just a few times. The gene calls are TRBV2 and TRBJ2-1, with D possibly called TRBD1 or TRBD2 (5 bases each). The CDR3 has 13 residues. Trimming cost V 5 bases and J 3 bases, with 8 bases left between them. CDR1 SNHLY and CDR2 FYNNEI come from the germline V gene. The CDR3 sequence: CASSRDDYNEQFF. The CDR3 bases are TGTGCCAGCAGTAGGGACGACTACAATGAGCAGTTCTTC.

V gene TRBV25-1 combines with J gene TRBJ1-6; D not resolved. There are 17 residues in the CDR3. The germline CDR1 and CDR2 sequences are MGHDK and SYGVNS. With 3 bases removed from V and 0 bases from J, the gap between germline ends came to 12 bases. CDR3 nucleotide sequence: TGTGCCAGCAGTGATCCTCAGAGGAGCTCCTATAATTCACCCCTCCACTTT. It translates to CASSDPQRSSYNSPLHF.

The V and J genes are TRBV27 and TRBJ1-1; 8 positions match TRBD1. V dropped 3 bases and J dropped 0; count of bases not matched to a gene: 3. Germline V lookup: CDR1 MNHEY, CDR2 SMNVEV (reference sequence). The CDR3 has 15 residues. DNA of the CDR3: TGTGCCAGCAGTTTGACAGGGGTGGTGAACACTGAAGCTTTCTTT. Its translation is CASSLTGVVNTEAFF.

The rearrangement links TRBV7-9 to TRBJ2-1, with 7 bases matching TRBD2. The CDR3 runs to 16 residues. CDR1 and CDR2 from the germline V gene are SEHNR and FQNEAQ (reference sequence). Trimming at V came to 6 bases and at J to 1 base, leaving 9 bases not matched to a gene. Here the CDR3 reads CASSPKSGVSYNEQFF. The CDR3 region has the DNA TGTGCCAGCAGTCCCAAGAGCGGGGTTTCCTACAATGAGCAGTTCTTC.

The table lists this clone with a count of one. The chain joins TRBV4-1 to TRBJ2-7; 8 positions agree with TRBD1. There are 15 residues in the CDR3. Germline trimming cut 0 bases from V and 7 bases from J; bases unmatched to any gene: 8. Germline V lookup: CDR1 MGHRA, CDR2 YSYEKL. The CDR3 DNA reads TGCGCCAGCAGCCAAGATAGGTCAGGGGGCTATGAGCAGTACTTC. Amino acids: CASSQDRSGGYEQYF.

This clone was detected only a few times. The chain carries TRBV6-1 and TRBJ2-1, with 7 bases lining up with TRBD2. The V gene end was trimmed by 0 bases and the J gene end by 15 bases; junction bases not matched to a gene: 8. CDR1 MNHNS and CDR2 SASEGT come from the germline V gene. There are 13 residues in the CDR3. In nucleotides, the CDR3 is TGTGCCAGCAGTGAAGCGGGAGGGTCGGGGCCGTTCTTC. Its protein is CASSEAGGSGPFF.

The V call is TRBV10-3, the J call TRBJ2-7; 8 positions agree with TRBD1. Germline CDR1 ENHRY, CDR2 SYGVKD. After removal of 7 bases from V and 5 bases from J, the junction contained 13 bases not matched to a gene. This CDR3 has 15 amino acids. The CDR3 sequence: CAITRRNRGEDEQYF. The CDR3 nucleotides read TGTGCCATCACTAGACGTAACAGGGGGGAGGACGAGCAGTACTTC.

The chain combines TRBV2 with TRBJ2-5; perhaps TRBD2 as D (5 bases). The CDR3 extends over 13 amino acids. The ends were cut back, 8 bases at V and 0 bases at J, with 10 bases in the middle. Germline V CDR1 and CDR2: SNHLY, FYNNEI. CDR3 protein: CASETGYQETQYF. CDR3 sequence (DNA): TGTGCCAGCGAGACGGGGTACCAAGAGACCCAGTACTTC.

V usage is TRBV27 and J usage is TRBJ2-7; 7 nucleotides agree with TRBD1. Germline V gene sequence: CDR1 MNHEY, CDR2 SMNVEV (reference sequence). CDR3 length: 15 residues. J gave up 3 bases and V 3 bases, and 8 bases lay outside the gene matches. The DNA of the CDR3 is TGTGCCAGCAGTTTCCGGGGCCAGGGGGTCTACGAGCAGTACTTC. This translates into CASSFRGQGVYEQYF.

This clone appeared once. The chain recombines TRBV30 with TRBJ2-1; perhaps TRBD1 as D (7 bases). Germline-derived CDR1 and CDR2 are GTSNPN and SVGIG (reference sequence). The CDR3 is 15 amino acids. Trimming cost V 6 bases and J 6 bases, with 21 bases left between them. CDR3 loop: CACRKQGGEVNEQFF. As DNA, the CDR3 is TGTGCCTGTAGAAAGCAGGGGGGAGAAGTCAATGAGCAGTTCTTC.

This clone was observed a few times. The rearrangement uses TRBV10-3 and TRBJ1-2, with 10 bases aligning to TRBD1. J lost 6 bases, V lost 6 bases, and 10 bases had no gene match. CDR1 and CDR2 from the germline V gene are ENHRY and SYGVKD. The CDR3 contains 15 residues. The CDR3 DNA reads TGTGCCATCAGCGTCGGGGGACAGGGGAACCATGGCTACACCTTC. Translated, it gives CAISVGGQGNHGYTF.

The chain joins TRBV19 to TRBJ2-3; 8 bases line up with TRBD2. Trimming took 5 bases from V and 3 from J; bases not matched to a gene: 4. Germline V CDR1 and CDR2: LNHDA, SQIVND (reference sequence). This CDR3 is 14 amino acids long. The CDR3 loop is CASSSGLDTDTQYF. The CDR3 DNA reads TGTGCCAGTAGTTCGGGACTAGATACAGATACGCAGTATTTT.

This clone occurred a few times. V gene TRBV5-1 combines with J gene TRBJ2-3; 10 bases align to TRBD2. The CDR3 loop spans 15 amino acids. The V and J ends lost 1 base and 2 bases, in that order; junction bases with no gene match: 1. Germline CDR1 reads SGHRS; CDR2 reads YFSETQ. This chain's CDR3 is CASSLTSGVTDTQYF. The CDR3 region has the DNA TGCGCCAGCAGCTTGACTAGCGGGGTCACAGATACGCAGTATTTT. The full variable domain, completed using reference TRBV5-1 and TRBJ2-3, is KAGVTQTPRYLIKTRGQQVTLSCSPISGHRSVSWYQQTPGQGLQFLFEYFSETQRNKGNFPGRFSGRQFSNSRSEMNVSTLELGDSALYLCASSLTSGVTDTQYFGPGTRLTVL.

The chain has TRBV2 and TRBJ2-3; D may be TRBD2 (5 bases). The germline V gene has CDR1 SNHLY and CDR2 FYNNEI. The germline V and J ends were trimmed by 6 bases and 4 bases, with 11 bases remaining between them. The CDR3 totals 13 residues. CDR3 sequence reads: CASRKGDADTQYF. CDR3 bases: TGTGCCAGCAGAAAGGGAGATGCAGATACGCAGTATTTT.

The chain recombines TRBV6-4 with TRBJ2-6; weak D call: TRBD2 (6 bases). The germline V and J ends were trimmed by 8 bases and 2 bases, with 13 bases remaining between them. The length of the CDR3 is 15 residues. The germline V gene has CDR1 MRHNA and CDR2 SNTAGT. The CDR3 here is CASGQGGPGANVLTF. The CDR3 DNA sequence: TGTGCCAGCGGGCAGGGAGGTCCTGGGGCCAACGTCCTGACTTTC.